Sequencing of this T cell receptor (beta chain) was carried out in a study of blood T cell repertoires in COVID-19. Before being deemed recovered, Cohort 3 donors had two negative PCRs, clearance, or symptom resolution. Produced via immunoSEQ multiplex PCR; TCRdb's table is partial and in-frame only. The table includes approximately 380,000 clones, 85% to 90% detected once. The CDR3 has 14 amino acids. Germline lookup yields CDR1 MNHEY and CDR2 SVGAGI. V lost 4 bases, J lost 1 base, and 2 bases stayed unmatched. Sequences were obtained from PBMCs or T cells enriched from blood (not recorded which). This sequence was found in a young woman who had recovered from COVID-19. The V gene is TRBV6-5, the J gene TRBJ1-2; 8 bases fit TRBD1. CDR3 residues: CASSWDRINYGYTF. The DNA for the CDR3 is TGTGCCAGCAGTTGGGACAGGATTAACTATGGCTACACCTTC.